These 28 T cell receptor beta chains share one sample of origin, sequenced in a study of chemoradiotherapy in HPV16-positive cancers. Here immunoSEQ multiplex PCR was the method, and the copy in TCRdb shows in-frame clones only, minus some. The sample lists 3,000 to 3,500 clones; under 90% were seen once. The specimen was tumor tissue, collected from a patient who underwent chemoradiotherapy. These receptors were collected from a human donor with HPV-associated anogenital cancer.

The rearrangement joins TRBV11-3 to TRBJ2-5; 7 bases agree with TRBD2. Unmatched junction bases numbered 17, after V lost 5 bases and J lost 2 bases. The length of the CDR3 is 18 residues. In germline, CDR1 is SGHNT, CDR2 YENEEA. The CDR3 bases are TGTGCCAGCAGCCCAAGTGAGCATGGCGGGGGACTTCAAGAGACCCAGTACTTC. It yields the protein CASSPSEHGGGLQETQYF.

The chain couples TRBV6-6 to TRBJ1-2, with a possible D match to TRBD1 (6 bases). Between the trimmed V and J ends, which lost 10 bases and 2 bases, there was a span of 11 bases. Germline loops: CDR1 MNHNY, CDR2 SVGAGI (reference sequence). The length of the CDR3 is 12 residues. The CDR3 DNA reads TGTGCCACCACTAGGGGGAACTATGGCTACACCTTC. This gives the protein CATTRGNYGYTF.

The CDR3 bases are TGTGCCAGCAGCTTATACCCCTTACTCAATCAGCCCCAGCATTTT. It encodes CASSLYPLLNQPQHF. The rearrangement joins TRBV5-8 to TRBJ1-5, with unresolved D. V was pared by 2 bases and J by 3 bases, with 12 bases between. There are 15 residues in the CDR3. Germline V gives CDR1 SGHTS, CDR2 YDEGEE.

This chain's CDR3 is CASSLMDTIYF. Here the CDR3 DNA reads TGTGCCAGCAGCTTAATGGACACCATATATTTT. V is TRBV7-9 and J is TRBJ1-3; no clear D. Germline V gene data show CDR1 as SEHNR and CDR2 as FQNEAQ (reference sequence). The V gene lost 2 bases and the J gene lost 8 bases, with 4 bases spanning the gap. The CDR3 length is 11 residues.

V is TRBV25-1 and J is TRBJ2-7; D unclear. Germline assignment: CDR1 MGHDK and CDR2 SYGVNS. Trimming stripped 3 bases from V and 2 bases from J, with 14 bases between. This CDR3 comprises 15 residues. CDR3 bases: TGTGCCAGCAGTGAGGATAAGGACCTAACCTACGAGCAGTACTTC. Translated, it gives CASSEDKDLTYEQYF.

The genes are TRBV5-4 and TRBJ2-7; the D gene could be TRBD1 or TRBD2 (5 bases each). In germline, CDR1 is SGHNT, CDR2 YYREEE (reference sequence). V lost 0 bases and J lost 2, with 9 bases in between. This CDR3 is built from 14 residues. CDR3 loop: CASSLGGNAYEQYF. In DNA, the CDR3 is TGTGCCAGCAGCTTGGGGGGGAATGCCTACGAGCAGTACTTC.

A few counts support this clone. The V gene is TRBV6-1, the J gene TRBJ1-5; D gene unclear. In germline, CDR1 is MNHNS, CDR2 SASEGT. The CDR3 runs to 15 residues. The V and J ends lost 1 base and 1 base respectively, with 8 bases between them. CDR3 bases: TGTGCCAGCAGTGAAGTTTCGGGAAGCAATCAGCCCCAGCATTTT. This encodes CASSEVSGSNQPQHF.

The genes are TRBV10-3 and TRBJ1-2; possible D gene TRBD1, 6 bases. CDR1 is ENHRY, CDR2 SYGVKD, per germline. This CDR3 comprises 14 residues. V lost 4 bases to trimming and J lost 3 bases, with 12 bases between them. The CDR3 DNA sequence: TGTGCCATCAGTGCCGAGGCAGGGGACTATGGCTACACCTTC. Residues: CAISAEAGDYGYTF.

J is TRBJ1-5 and V is TRBV30; the D gene is possibly TRBD1 (6 bases). Trimming cost V 0 bases and J 6 bases, with 9 bases left between them. There are 13 residues in the CDR3. Germline CDR1 and CDR2: GTSNPN and SVGIG (reference sequence). CDR3 protein: CAWSVGGTQPQHF. The CDR3 DNA reads TGTGCCTGGAGTGTAGGGGGGACTCAGCCCCAGCATTTT.

The gene calls are TRBV5-1 and TRBJ2-7; D remains unclear. The CDR3 loop spans 15 amino acids. Per germline, CDR1 SGHRS and CDR2 YFSETQ. V gave up 4 bases and J gave up 2 bases, with 16 bases separating them. The CDR3 here is CASSPEYGDTYEQYF. DNA for the CDR3: TGCGCCAGCAGCCCCGAGTATGGGGATACCTACGAGCAGTACTTC. Full variable domain (missing parts from reference TRBV5-1 and TRBJ2-7): KAGVTQTPRYLIKTRGQQVTLSCSPISGHRSVSWYQQTPGQGLQFLFEYFSETQRNKGNFPGRFSGRQFSNSRSEMNVSTLELGDSALYLCASSPEYGDTYEQYFGPGTRLTVT.

The CDR3 protein is CASSAGQGVSGANVLTF. CDR3 bases: TGTGCCAGTAGTGCCGGACAGGGGGTTTCTGGGGCCAACGTCCTGACTTTC. The V call is TRBV19, the J call TRBJ2-6, with TRBD1 matching over 10 bases. The CDR3 sequence is 17 residues long. The J segment lost 1 base and the V segment lost 5 bases, leaving 5 bases of the junction unmatched. Germline V gene data show CDR1 as LNHDA and CDR2 as SQIVND (reference sequence).

V usage is TRBV6-1 and J usage is TRBJ1-6, with 8 bases fitting TRBD1. The V segment lost 4 bases and the J segment 6 bases; nucleotides outside the gene matches: 14. The CDR3 sequence is 18 residues long. CDR1 and CDR2 from the germline V gene are MNHNS and SASEGT. CDR3 amino acids: CASSVGSYRGGFNSPLHF. CDR3 bases: TGTGCCAGCAGTGTCGGGTCCTACAGGGGGGGGTTTAATTCACCCCTCCACTTT.

The chain joins TRBV5-4 to TRBJ2-3, with TRBD2 as a possible D gene (6 bases). The CDR3 loop spans 15 amino acids. Germline V gives CDR1 SGHNT, CDR2 YYREEE (reference sequence). Trimming took off 3 bases at V and 6 bases at J, with 17 bases between the two ends. CDR3 amino acids: CASSWGTEGRDTQYF. DNA of the CDR3: TGTGCCAGCAGCTGGGGCACGGAGGGGAGGGATACGCAGTATTTT.

The chain recombines TRBV29-1 with TRBJ1-1; no definite D call. Trimming took off 4 bases at V and 1 base at J, with 13 bases between the two ends. CDR3 length: 14 amino acids. Germline-derived CDR1 and CDR2 are SQVTM and ANQGSEA. The DNA for the CDR3 is TGCAGCGTTGTAGTATGGGCGGGGAACACTGAAGCTTTCTTT. It yields the protein CSVVVWAGNTEAFF.

The table lists this clone with a few counts. The chain employs TRBV5-4 and TRBJ2-1; 8 bases align to TRBD2. The germline V gene has CDR1 SGHNT and CDR2 YYREEE (reference sequence). This CDR3 region has 15 residues. Trimming took 4 bases from V and 2 from J; bases not matched to a gene: 5. CDR3 DNA sequence: TGTGCCAGCAGCAGAGCGGGGGCAACCTACAATGAGCAGTTCTTC. Its protein is CASSRAGATYNEQFF.

By proportion, this clone is large. The rearrangement joins TRBV2 to TRBJ1-5, with 7 bases aligning to TRBD1. The CDR3 sequence is 15 residues long. Trimming removed 5 bases from V and 6 bases from J; junction bases left unmatched: 10. Germline V gene lookup returns CDR1 SNHLY and CDR2 FYNNEI. CDR3 DNA sequence: TGTGCCAGCAGTCGGGACAGTACGGGGGTTCAGCCCCAGCATTTT. It yields the protein CASSRDSTGVQPQHF.

CDR3 DNA sequence: TGTGCCTGGAGTGTTTCGGGGAATCAGCCCCAGCATTTT. Amino acids: CAWSVSGNQPQHF. This chain connects TRBV30 to TRBJ1-5; D call uncertain. CDR1 GTSNPN and CDR2 SVGIG come from the germline V gene (reference sequence). Trimming shortened V by 0 bases and J by 4 bases, and 7 bases separated the two germline ends. The CDR3 spans 13 residues.

The genes are TRBV9 and TRBJ1-2; the match to TRBD1 covers 8 bases. Trimming at V came to 3 bases and at J to 4 bases, leaving 5 bases not matched to a gene. The CDR3 extends over 14 amino acids. Per the germline V gene, CDR1 is SGDLS and CDR2 is YYNGEE. CDR3 bases: TGTGCCAGCAGCGGCGGACAGGGCCCCTATGGCTACACCTTC. It yields the protein CASSGGQGPYGYTF.

The rearrangement links TRBV7-6 to TRBJ2-3; TRBD1 might be the D (5 bases). The CDR3 is 14 amino acids. CDR1 is SGHVS, CDR2 FNYEAQ, per germline. Trimming shortened V by 4 bases and J by 1 base, and 9 bases separated the two germline ends. The CDR3 loop is CASSSLQGTDTQYF. The DNA of the CDR3 is TGTGCCAGCAGCTCCCTACAGGGCACAGATACGCAGTATTTT.

The chain uses TRBV18 and TRBJ1-5; D call uncertain. Trimming pared 4 bases from V and 11 bases from J, leaving 15 bases between. The CDR3 extends over 13 amino acids. Looked up from germline, CDR1 is KGHSH and CDR2 is LQKENI. DNA for the CDR3: TGTGCCAGCTCACGAGAGGCGGGGTGGACCCAGCATTTT. Its translation: CASSREAGWTQHF.

The chain combines TRBV11-2 with TRBJ1-1; TRBD1 might be the D (6 bases). V was pared by 0 bases and J by 3 bases, with 8 bases between. The CDR3 consists of 14 residues. The germline V gene has CDR1 SGHAT and CDR2 FQNNGV. CDR3 region: CASSLDGQYTEAFF. The CDR3 DNA follows: TGTGCCAGCAGCTTAGACGGACAGTACACTGAAGCTTTCTTT.

The chain links TRBV5-8 to TRBJ2-5; possibly TRBD2 for D (5 bases). The CDR3 loop spans 13 amino acids. Trimming shortened V by 2 bases and J by 4 bases, and 9 bases separated the two germline ends. CDR1 is SGHTS, CDR2 YDEGEE, per germline. CDR3 amino acids: CASSLQEGETQYF. The DNA for the CDR3 is TGTGCCAGCAGCTTACAAGAGGGAGAGACCCAGTACTTC. Variable domain in full (rest from reference TRBV5-8 and TRBJ2-5): EAGVTQSPTHLIKTRGQQATLRCSPISGHTSVYWYQQALGLGLQFLLWYDEGEERNRGNFPPRFSGRQFPNYSSELNVNALELEDSALYLCASSLQEGETQYFGPGTRLLVL.

The genes are TRBV29-1 and TRBJ2-3; the D gene is possibly TRBD1 (6 bases). This CDR3 is 14 amino acids long. Trimming shortened V by 4 bases and J by 3 bases, and 14 bases separated the two germline ends. Germline V gives CDR1 SQVTM, CDR2 ANQGSEA. CDR3 protein: CSVAAGAMTDTQYF. In DNA, the CDR3 is TGCAGCGTTGCTGCAGGGGCGATGACAGATACGCAGTATTTT.

The CDR3 is CSVGGAYTEAFF. As DNA, the CDR3 is TGCAGCGTTGGGGGGGCGTACACTGAAGCTTTCTTT. The V gene is TRBV29-1, the J gene TRBJ1-1; D might be TRBD1 (6 bases). Germline V gives CDR1 SQVTM, CDR2 ANQGSEA. Trimming stripped 4 bases from V and 3 bases from J, with 9 bases between. The CDR3 sequence is 12 residues long.

This clone has only a few counts. This sequence joins TRBV10-3 and TRBJ1-1, with 8 positions matching TRBD1. V lost 8 bases and J lost 1; bases outside the gene matches: 9. CDR3 length: 15 residues. Looked up from germline, CDR1 is ENHRY and CDR2 is SYGVKD. The CDR3 here is CAIGSTGGSNTEAFF. CDR3 DNA: TGTGCCATCGGTAGCACAGGGGGGTCGAACACTGAAGCTTTCTTT.

V gene TRBV6-5 combines with J gene TRBJ1-1; maybe TRBD1 (5 bases). The CDR3 covers 12 residues. The V end lost 5 bases, the J end lost 11 bases, and 15 bases lay between the germline ends. CDR1 is MNHEY, CDR2 SVGAGI, per germline. CDR3 in amino acids: CASSGSGSLAFF. The DNA for the CDR3 is TGTGCCAGCAGTGGCTCAGGGTCCCTGGCTTTCTTT.

This rearrangement joins TRBV19 to TRBJ2-7, with TRBD1 matching 8 bases. The ends lost 2 bases at V and 2 bases at J; junction bases unmatched: 11. Germline assignment: CDR1 LNHDA and CDR2 SQIVND (reference sequence). This CDR3 region has 17 residues. The CDR3 nucleotides are TGTGCCAGTAGTATAATCGGCGCGAGACAGGGGCCCTACGAGCAGTACTTC. Translation: CASSIIGARQGPYEQYF.

The chain links TRBV5-1 to TRBJ2-5; 7 bases line up with TRBD1. CDR1 is SGHRS and CDR2 is YFSETQ in the germline V gene. J was trimmed by 1 base and V by 4 bases; bases with no gene match: 22. The CDR3 totals 20 residues. Here the CDR3 DNA reads TGCGCCAGCAGCCACCAATCGACAGGGCGCTTTTTTGGCGGCCAAGAGACCCAGTACTTC. Its translation is CASSHQSTGRFFGGQETQYF.